The 28 T cell receptor beta chains presented below share a single source sample, sequenced in a study of breast tumors, draining lymph nodes, adjacent tissues. Samples came from axillary lymph nodes draining the breast cancer. TCRdb itself ran the multiplex PCR reads through MiXCR, one entry per CDR3 protein. The sample includes approximately 150,000 distinct CDR3 sequences, 32% of them seen just once. Sequenced input: axillary lymph node tissue. The receptors shown here come from a female donor with breast cancer. Some clones in this sample may be carry-over from other donors' samples.

This clonotype was recorded many times. The V gene is TRBV11-2, the J gene TRBJ1-5; D is unclear. This CDR3 is 17 amino acids long. The germline gives CDR1 SGHAT, CDR2 FQNNGV. The ends were cut back, 1 base at V and 0 bases at J, with 13 bases in the middle. The CDR3 here is CASSLAPGINSNQPQHF. The CDR3 DNA follows: TGTGCCAGCAGCTTAGCCCCGGGGATAAATAGCAATCAGCCCCAGCATTTT.

This clonotype was found many times. A much larger clone sits a single nucleotide away, making a read error possible. No conserved phenylalanine or tryptophan is present at the end of the CDR3, so a read error is the likely explanation. The chain couples TRBV19 to TRBJ2-5, with D unresolved. Trimming removed 3 bases at V and 5 bases at J, with 19 bases between. Germline V CDR1 and CDR2: LNHDA, SQIVND (reference sequence). This CDR3 has 16 amino acids. The CDR3 protein is CASSISGVGSAETQYS. DNA for the CDR3: TGTGCCAGTAGTATTAGTGGAGTAGGGTCAGCGGAGACCCAGTACTCC.

This clonotype was counted only a few times. This sequence may be a read error, since a much larger clone differs from it by one base. This chain links TRBV12-3 or TRBV12-4 with TRBJ1-2; TRBD1 might be the D (6 bases). The germline V and J ends were trimmed by 3 bases and 7 bases, with 12 bases remaining between them. This CDR3 comprises 13 residues. CDR3 nucleotides: TGTGCCAGCAGTTTCGAGGGGGGCCGTGGCTACACCTTC. Translating it yields CASSFEGGRGYTF.

This chain connects TRBV20-1 to TRBJ1-1, with TRBD1 matching 7 bases. The CDR3 runs to 13 residues. Trimming at V came to 3 bases and at J to 6 bases, leaving 7 bases not matched to a gene. The germline gives CDR1 DFQATT, CDR2 SNEGSKA (reference sequence). The CDR3 sequence is CSASPQGVAEAFF. The DNA for the CDR3 is TGCAGTGCTAGTCCCCAGGGGGTGGCTGAAGCTTTCTTT.

This clonotype appeared once. The limits of the CDR3 on the DNA are not certain, so only TCRdb's listed CDR3 is given. The chain employs TRBV15 and TRBJ1-6; TRBD1 is taken as the D call from the table, unchecked against the DNA. The CDR3 spans 23 residues, counting both ends. Germline values: CDR1 LNHNV, CDR2 YYDKDF (reference sequence). The CDR3 loop is CATERSARTGELFFGEGSSPLHF.

This sequence joins TRBV27 and TRBJ2-1; D possibly corresponds to TRBD2 (6 bases). Germline values: CDR1 MNHEY, CDR2 SMNVEV (reference sequence). This CDR3 contains 14 residues. Between the trimmed V and J ends, which lost 6 bases and 6 bases, there was a span of 15 bases. The CDR3 loop reads CASRPAAGLNEQFF. The CDR3 DNA sequence: TGTGCCAGCAGGCCCGCAGCGGGCCTCAATGAGCAGTTCTTC.

Only a few counts were recorded for this clonotype. J is TRBJ2-3 and V is TRBV4-2; TRBD2 agrees at 14 bases. Trimming took 6 bases from V and 4 from J; bases not matched to a gene: 15. The germline V gene encodes CDR1 LGHNA and CDR2 YNFKEQ. CDR3 size: 19 residues. The CDR3 DNA is TGTGCCAGCAGTCTCGTGGGGACTAGCGGGGGCTTACGGGCAGATACGCAGTATTTT. Protein sequence: CASSLVGTSGGLRADTQYF.

There are a few counts of this clonotype. A single base separates this from a much larger clone, so it may be a read error. Given the absence of the conserved phenylalanine or tryptophan at the CDR3 end, a read error is likely. The V and J genes are TRBV3-1 and TRBJ1-6; D gene ambiguous. Trimming removed 0 bases from V and 13 bases from J, with 10 bases in between. Looked up from germline, CDR1 is LGHDT and CDR2 is YNNKEL (reference sequence). This CDR3 is built from 13 residues. The CDR3 protein is CASSQDQDSPLHL. The CDR3 coding sequence is TGTGCCAGCAGCCAAGATCAAGACTCTCCCCTCCACCTT.

There are many counts of this clonotype. V is TRBV5-6 and J is TRBJ1-6; no clear D. The V gene's germline CDR1 is SGHDT and CDR2 YYEEEE. Trimming took off 4 bases at V and 7 bases at J, with 12 bases between the two ends. This CDR3 is built from 14 residues. CDR3 residues: CASSTQNSNSPLHF. CDR3 in DNA: TGTGCCAGCAGCACACAGAACTCGAATTCACCCCTCCACTTT.

This clonotype was observed many times. V and J are TRBV20-1 and TRBJ1-3; a possible D gene is TRBD1 (6 bases). CDR1 and CDR2 (germline): DFQATT, SNEGSKA (reference sequence). The CDR3 length is 13 residues. The V gene lost 6 bases and the J gene lost 3 bases, with 12 bases spanning the gap. This chain's CDR3 is CSAKTGLGNTIYF. The CDR3 nucleotides are TGCAGTGCCAAAACAGGGCTTGGAAACACCATATATTTT.

Points on this clonotype: A much larger clone differs from this one at a single base, so this may be a read error. This rearrangement joins TRBV6-1 to TRBJ2-3, with 7 bases lining up with TRBD2. Germline CDR1 reads MNHNS; CDR2 reads SASEGT. The CDR3 is 14 amino acids. The V and J ends lost 11 bases and 2 bases, in that order; junction bases with no gene match: 10. The CDR3 DNA reads as TGTGCCGGGAGGCTTGCGGGGGTCACAGATACGCAGTATTTT. Encoded protein: CAGRLAGVTDTQYF.

This clonotype was picked up many times. The chain is built from TRBV5-6 and TRBJ2-5; D gene unclear. The CDR3 covers 17 residues. Germline V gene sequence: CDR1 SGHDT, CDR2 YYEEEE. V was shortened by 4 bases and J by 1 base, with 20 bases between the two germline ends. Here the CDR3 reads CASSPFAAGKSQETQYF. CDR3 sequence (DNA): TGTGCCAGCAGCCCTTTTGCAGCAGGAAAGTCCCAAGAGACCCAGTACTTC.

A note on this clonotype: Since no conserved phenylalanine or tryptophan closes the CDR3, a read error is the likely cause. V is TRBV7-6 and J is TRBJ1-1; no definite D call. The CDR3 runs 16 residues. V was cut by 10 bases and J by 2 bases, with 23 bases left in between. Germline CDR1 and CDR2: SGHVS and FNYEAQ. CDR3 protein: CATALLGVGFNTEAFS. In DNA, the CDR3 is TGTGCCACCGCACTCCTCGGGGTTGGTTTTAACACTGAAGCTTTCTCT.

This clonotype was recorded many times. The V and J genes are TRBV6-2 or TRBV6-3 and TRBJ2-1; D may be TRBD1 (5 bases). The CDR3 consists of 13 residues. The V and J ends lost 5 bases and 9 bases respectively, with 14 bases between them. The V gene's germline CDR1 is MNHEY and CDR2 SVGEGT. CDR3 amino acids: CASSKTRAGEQFF. DNA for the CDR3: TGTGCCAGCAGTAAGACCAGGGCAGGTGAGCAGTTCTTC.

This clonotype was seen repeatedly, ten times or more. The chain links TRBV20-1 to TRBJ2-1; D gene unclear. V was clipped by 3 bases and J by 8 bases, with 8 bases between them. This CDR3 region has 11 residues. Germline V gene data show CDR1 as DFQATT and CDR2 as SNEGSKA (reference sequence). The DNA of the CDR3 is TGCAGTGCTAGGGGGAAGGATGAGCAGTTCTTC. This translates into CSARGKDEQFF.

As to this clonotype: The conserved closing phenylalanine or tryptophan is absent in this CDR3, likely reflecting a read error. The chain carries TRBV7-6 and TRBJ2-7, with TRBD2 matching 9 bases. Losses at the gene ends were 1 base for V and 5 bases for J; bases not matched to a gene: 3. Germline lookup yields CDR1 SGHVS and CDR2 FNYEAQ. CDR3 length: 14 amino acids. The CDR3: CASSLGGGAHEQYL. CDR3 coding DNA: TGTGCCAGCAGCTTAGGCGGGGGGGCCCACGAGCAGTACCTC.

This clonotype was picked up one time. The chain carries TRBV6-6 and TRBJ2-6; D is possibly TRBD2 (6 bases). Germline CDR1 MNHNY, CDR2 SVGAGI (reference sequence). The V and J ends lost 4 bases and 2 bases respectively, with 12 bases between them. There are 16 residues in the CDR3. CDR3 in amino acids: CASSLGGTAGANVLTF. CDR3 bases: TGTGCCAGCAGTTTGGGGGGAACCGCTGGGGCCAACGTCCTGACTTTC.

On this clonotype itself: A much larger clone differs from this one at a single base, so this may be a read error. Without the conserved terminal phenylalanine or tryptophan, this CDR3 likely stems from a read error. The chain joins TRBV7-9 to TRBJ1-5, with 7 nucleotides matching TRBD1. The germline V gene encodes CDR1 SEHNR and CDR2 FQNEAQ (reference sequence). The ends lost 5 bases at V and 0 bases at J; junction bases unmatched: 7. The CDR3 runs to 16 residues. The CDR3: CASSDAGTVSNQPQHL. The CDR3 nucleotides read TGTGCCAGCAGCGATGCAGGGACAGTTAGCAATCAGCCCCAGCATCTT.

The CDR3, as DNA: TGCAGTGCTAACCAGGGAGGAAACTATGGCTACACCTTC. This encodes CSANQGGNYGYTF. This rearrangement joins TRBV20-1 to TRBJ1-2; maybe TRBD1 (5 bases). Germline V gives CDR1 DFQATT, CDR2 SNEGSKA (reference sequence). CDR3 length: 13 amino acids. V dropped 4 bases and J dropped 2 bases, with 11 bases sitting between them.

Remarks on this clonotype: The missing conserved phenylalanine or tryptophan at the end of this CDR3 makes a read error likely. Because the CDR3's place on the DNA is in doubt, the DNA is left out and the CDR3 is given as listed by TCRdb. V usage is TRBV6-5 and J usage is TRBJ2-5; the D call TRBD1 from the table was never checked on the DNA. Germline V CDR1 and CDR2: MNHEY, SVGAGI. The CDR3 sequence runs 18 residues, both termini included. CDR3 sequence reads: CASSHGTGGYVNGYTFGS.

Remarks on this clonotype: The junction differs from germline at one of its ends, possibly a read error. V usage is TRBV7-9 and J usage is TRBJ2-1; D is undetermined. Germline CDR1 reads SEHNR; CDR2 reads FQNEAQ (reference sequence). The CDR3 runs 15 residues. CDR3 bases: TGCGCCAGCAGCCAAGATCGTGCGGTAGCCAATGAGCAGTTCTTC. This encodes CASSQDRAVANEQFF.

In this sample, this clonotype turned up many times. The chain combines TRBV20-1 with TRBJ1-3; D is uncertain. Germline CDR1 and CDR2: DFQATT and SNEGSKA (reference sequence). V lost 3 bases to trimming and J lost 0 bases, with 21 bases between them. CDR3 length: 18 residues. CDR3 protein: CSASPPRVLGNSGNTIYF. The CDR3, as DNA: TGCAGTGCTAGTCCCCCCCGGGTCCTCGGTAACTCTGGAAACACCATATATTTT.

The rearrangement uses TRBV19 and TRBJ1-5, with 7 bases identical to TRBD1. Losses at the gene ends were 6 bases for V and 4 bases for J; bases not matched to a gene: 3. Looked up from germline, CDR1 is LNHDA and CDR2 is SQIVND (reference sequence). The length of the CDR3 is 13 residues. In DNA, the CDR3 is TGTGCCAGTAGCGACAGGGCAAATCAGCCCCAGCATTTT. This encodes CASSDRANQPQHF.

This clonotype has a single count. The CDR3 does not end in the conserved phenylalanine or tryptophan, so this is likely a read error. The genes are TRBV20-1 and TRBJ1-6; 7 nucleotides agree with TRBD1. The V and J ends lost 7 bases and 5 bases, in that order; junction bases with no gene match: 5. The germline V gene encodes CDR1 DFQATT and CDR2 SNEGSKA (reference sequence). The CDR3 has 13 residues. In DNA, the CDR3 is TGCAGTGTCAGGGACAGCCATAATTCACCCCTCCACCTT. Translating gives CSVRDSHNSPLHL.

This clonotype has ten or more counts. V is TRBV4-1 and J is TRBJ2-2; no clear D gene. This CDR3 region has 16 residues. Trimming left V 4 bases short and J 5 bases short, with 17 bases between. Germline CDR1 and CDR2: MGHRA and YSYEKL. CDR3 nucleotides: TGCGCCAGCAGCCCGCGCGGCAGAGACGCGACCGGGGAGCTGTTTTTT. It translates to CASSPRGRDATGELFF.

This clonotype occurred many times. The chain recombines TRBV18 with TRBJ2-3, with D unclear. Germline CDR1 is KGHSH and CDR2 is LQKENI. Trimming removed 2 bases at V and 5 bases at J, with 5 bases between. This CDR3 is 12 amino acids long. In nucleotides, the CDR3 is TGTGCCAGCTCACCAAGAGAAGATACGCAGTATTTT. Protein product: CASSPREDTQYF. Drawing the rest from reference TRBV18 and TRBJ2-3, the complete variable domain is NAGVMQNPRHLVRRRGQEARLRCSPMKGHSHVYWYRQLPEEGLKFMVYLQKENIIDESGMPKERFSAEFPKEGPSILRIQQVVRGDSAAYFCASSPREDTQYFGPGTRLTVL.

This clonotype was observed at least ten times. The gene calls are TRBV20-1 and TRBJ2-7, with D unclear. The CDR3 extends over 11 amino acids. Trimming removed 0 bases from V and 3 bases from J, with 3 bases in between. CDR1 and CDR2 (germline): DFQATT, SNEGSKA (reference sequence). CDR3 loop: CSARDHYEQYF. CDR3 sequence (DNA): TGCAGTGCTAGAGACCACTACGAGCAGTACTTC.

Note on this clonotype: This clone may be a read error of a much larger clone one base away. The CDR3, as DNA: TGTGCCGGCAGCCGGACAGGGCGACAAGAGACCCAGTACTTC. Protein sequence: CAGSRTGRQETQYF. The gene calls are TRBV27 and TRBJ2-5, with 8 bases identical to TRBD1. Germline loops: CDR1 MNHEY, CDR2 SMNVEV (reference sequence). The CDR3 runs to 14 residues.